This T cell receptor (beta chain) was sequenced in a study of cytomegalovirus exposure and HLA in healthy donors (dated by TCRdb to the late 2010s). The study in broad terms: An earlier analysis of approximately 590 of the donors reported about 250 Gb of sequence data and around 110 million unique TCR beta sequences from 150 million to 200 million T cells. An early release that covered about 600 HLA-typed donors contained approximately 320 gigabases of sequencing data and approximately 85 million unique TCR sequences. Among the approximately 400 genotyped donors, more than 70% belonged to the genetic ancestry cluster associated with self-reported Caucasian donors. The aim of the study was to test whether cataloging public T cell receptors could identify signatures of past pathogen exposure. Using immunosequencing, the study profiled T cell repertoires from 500 to 800 subjects and related those repertoires to cytomegalovirus serostatus. A separate validation cohort of 90 to 150 different subjects was used in addition to the approximately 700-subject first cohort. The study combined high-throughput TCR immunosequencing, statistical association of individual TCRs with disease status, and machine learning to predict cytomegalovirus infection status. A later analysis re-examined previously published TCR beta repertoires from more than 650 donors and added high-resolution HLA genotyping to investigate patterns of TCR occurrence. Rather than using new phenotypic data, the later analysis identified candidate immune exposures from TCR beta sequences and from how often those sequences occurred across donors. In an earlier analysis of 550 to 700 of the donors, high-throughput TCR beta sequencing was used to judge whether each TCR beta V gene segment behaved as functional or pseudogenic. Donor age, sex, ethnicity and CMV serostatus were collected together with the repertoire data. Genome-wide SNP genotypes for about 65% of the roughly 700 donors were used in a later genetic analysis, which treated that subset as a discovery cohort. All discovery cohort repertoires had been generated on a single sequencing platform. HLA typing included class I and class II loci at four-digit resolution. Typing coverage varied by locus: roughly 629-630 donors for A, B, C, DRB1 and DQB1; 522 for DQA1; around 570 for DPA1; more than 450 for DPB1. Because of strong linkage in the cohort, roughly 5 DR-DQ haplotypes were treated as single units for association and clustering. Among several hundred genotyped donors of the cohort, an average of approximately 240,000 unique TCR beta nucleotide sequences was sequenced per donor, of which about 18% were non-productive.

The receptor library was made with the immunoSEQ multiplex PCR assay. For the multiplex PCR, a mixture combining 60 forward primers for TCR Vbeta segments and 13 reverse primers for TCR Jbeta segments was used. The CDR3 region of rearranged TCR beta genes was amplified from genomic DNA by a multiplex PCR assay. The amplified TCR beta libraries were sequenced on the Illumina HiSeq System as 87-base-pair reads. In the source study's methods: In a later analysis, tens of millions of unique TCR beta chains were counted across the 500 to 700 repertoires, and around 11 million of these chains were shared by at least two donors. A nearest-neighbor algorithm error-corrected the raw reads and collapsed the reads into unique sequences, merging closely related sequences to remove PCR and sequencing errors. To assign V, D and J gene segments, CDR3 sequences were aligned to IMGT reference sequences. For a sequence to be retained, a match of at least six nucleotides was required to both a V gene segment and a J gene segment. A rearrangement counted as productive if the CDR3 had no stop codons and remained in frame with V and J, and every other rearrangement counted as non-productive. CDR3 was defined by IMGT convention, running from the second conserved V-encoded cysteine to the conserved J-encoded phenylalanine. The earlier analysis of some 550 of the donors excluded any sequence lacking an unambiguous match to a single V gene segment. An earlier analysis of several hundred of the donors called V segments functional above 56.7% productive rearrangements and segregating when the between-donor standard deviation exceeded 5%. A statistical classification framework was built to diagnose cytomegalovirus status from the catalog of TCR beta chain sequences. In a later analysis, TCR nucleotide sequences were compared against IMGT/GENE-DB human TR gene sequences so that V and J genes could be assigned. In a later analysis, CDR3 sequences and most-parsimonious VDJ recombination scenarios were assigned using the TCRdist pipeline. In a later analysis, every TCR beta chain was defined by the combination of its CDR3 amino acid sequence and its V-gene family, and reads without a unique V-gene family were dropped. As a way to deal with suspected cross-contamination and a sequencing artifact, a later analysis dropped roughly 600 nucleotide sequences that were highly shared and had low generation probability. In a later analysis, a clonal expansion index for each public chain was calculated from normalized within-repertoire ranks of inferred template counts. In a later analysis, generation probabilities were computed with a VDJ recombination model fitted to out-of-frame rearrangements, and the resulting probabilities were checked against IGoR. In a later analysis, TCR-TCR, TCR-HLA and TCR-CMV co-occurrence was scored with hypergeometric tests, and a repertoire-size bias correction was applied to TCR pairs. To estimate false discovery rates, a later analysis permuted the HLA or CMV assignments 20 times. In a later analysis, co-occurring TCRs were grouped using DBSCAN, with TCRdist sequence similarity added in when clustering inside HLA-allele-positive subsets. For co-occurrence clustering, repertoires with fewer than 30,000 or more than 120,000 public chains were excluded, along with four or five repertoires with anomalous nucleotide sharing. Here the immuneACCESS table is served through TCRdb, limited to in-frame sequences with V and J called. Missing clones are a known gap in these copies; in checked studies unresolved V genes cover under half, and the rest lacks a known reason. From that table come the V and J calls and clone size; the DNA was used to work out D and trimming. The sample table lists about 200,000 clones, roughly 13% of them with a count of one. About 8% of the sample is in the top ten clones.

Sequences SGHTA (CDR1) and FQGNSA (CDR2) are obtained from the germline V gene. The CDR3 spans 13 residues, from the cysteine through the phenylalanine. Just CDR3 DNA is preserved here, 39 bases in frame from base 1. A distance of 13 bases separates the germline ends of V and J, which lose 0 bases and 11 bases respectively. The paper's findings and limits, for the study overall: While some public TCRs were present in many individuals, most TCR sequences turned up only very rarely across donors. Correlated functional status among segregating V segments might be attributable to linkage disequilibrium, but an unknown experimental factor could not be ruled out. According to a later analysis, TCR association rates differed among HLA loci, with DRB1 alleles showing the most associated TCRs and HLA-C alleles showing the fewest. For the cohort, immune exposure information was limited to CMV serostatus. In a later genetic analysis, fewer N-insertions in productive TCRs were reported among donors in an Asian-associated ancestry cluster than the approximately 710-donor mean. Because counts were too low, roughly 16 rarely observed V segments, including chromosome 9 orphons, were left out of the earlier analysis of a few hundred of the donors. A total of 150 or so TCR beta chains were listed by the study as associated with cytomegalovirus. In a later analysis, most CMV-associated TCR beta chains were found to appear HLA-restricted, with HLA associations seemingly driven largely by CMV exposure. A further reported finding was that TCR beta sequences accurately predicted the HLA-A and HLA-B alleles for most subjects in the first cohort. The presence/absence analyses assumed that sequencing depth was roughly uniform across donors, and that assumption may not be true. When HLA alleles, especially DR and DQ, strongly co-occurred, attributing TCR associations to individual alleles was difficult. In an earlier analysis of 587 of the donors, most TCR beta V segments appeared in productive rearrangements about 90% or about 30% of the time, broadly matching IMGT annotations. In this cohort, only TCR beta chains were sequenced, and detectable features were limited by the absence of alpha or paired-chain data. In a later analysis, around 17,000 TCR beta sequences were associated with specific HLA alleles at a false discovery rate of 0.05. According to a later analysis, parvovirus B19, influenza, CMV and Epstein-Barr virus appeared linked to several top co-occurrence clusters. A later genetic analysis associated a missense DCLRE1C variant with V-gene and J-gene trimming of TCR beta chains, and an independent cohort replicated the association. The classifier was reported to diagnose cytomegalovirus status with high specificity and sensitivity in both the original and validation cohorts. Because HLA typing was unavailable for some donors at each locus, only the typed subset was used in association tests. In vitro tests confirmed that a few of the cytomegalovirus-associated TCR beta chains recognize cytomegalovirus antigens. Compared with equally common non-associated chains, HLA-associated TCR beta chains in a later analysis were more clonally expanded and had lower generation probabilities. The sequencing pipeline was judged likely to have produced a cluster of highly shared sequence variants as a technical artifact. Some IMGT-functional V segments, including TRBV6-2 and TRBV6-3, could not be told apart with the 87-base-pair reads, so those segments were excluded. The authors suggested that the approach could potentially be extended to other disease states and immunological phenotypes.

For this clone: Its antigen is currently not known. It has no much larger one-base neighbor in the sample; base qualities were not kept.

The cohort consisted of 600 to 700 healthy bone marrow donors. At the time of sampling, every cohort member was nominally healthy, though immune exposures that went unrecorded were likely present. The donor tested CMV seropositive, placing the donor among the roughly 300 seropositive members of the cohort. Every donor gave a peripheral blood sample, and the peripheral blood mononuclear cells from that sample were used for TCR beta sequencing. Genomic DNA was extracted from the blood cell samples with the Qiagen DNeasy Blood Extraction Kit. This sequence was found in a middle-aged man in good health and CMV-seropositive. Sequenced material: PBMCs. Recombination linked TRBV7-2 to TRBJ1-1; the D gene is perhaps TRBD1, from 5 matching bases. The CDR3 protein is CASSLAGRRGAFF. The DNA reads as follows: TGTGCCAGCAGCTTAGCGGGGCGGCGGGGCGCTTTCTTT.